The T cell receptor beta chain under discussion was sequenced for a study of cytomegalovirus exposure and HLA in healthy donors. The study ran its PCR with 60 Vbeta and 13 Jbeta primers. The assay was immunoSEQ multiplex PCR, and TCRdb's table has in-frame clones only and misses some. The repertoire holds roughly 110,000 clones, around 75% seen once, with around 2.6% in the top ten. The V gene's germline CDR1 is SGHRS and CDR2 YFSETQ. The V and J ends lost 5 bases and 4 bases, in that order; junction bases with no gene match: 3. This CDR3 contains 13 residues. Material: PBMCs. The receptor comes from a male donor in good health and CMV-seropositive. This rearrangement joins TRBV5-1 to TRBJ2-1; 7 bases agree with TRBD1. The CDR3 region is CASRTGVYNEQFF. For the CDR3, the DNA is TGCGCCAGCAGAACAGGGGTGTACAATGAGCAGTTCTTC.